The 24 T cell receptor beta chains in this list originate from one sample, sequenced in a study of blood T cell repertoires in COVID-19. Generated by immunoSEQ multiplex PCR, the TCRdb table keeps only in-frame clones and is missing some. The table lists fewer than 250,000 clones, about 90% of them singletons. Sample: PBMCs or T cells enriched from blood (not recorded which). The receptors were sampled from a middle-aged man who had been exposed to COVID-19.

This clone was seen only once. The CDR3 DNA sequence: TGTGCCAGCAAGGGGACAGGTGGCCAGCCCCAGCATTTT. It translates to CASKGTGGQPQHF. The gene calls are TRBV6-5 and TRBJ1-5; 8 nucleotides agree with TRBD1. This CDR3 comprises 13 residues. V trimming: 7 bases; J trimming: 7 bases; junction bases outside the gene matches: 6. The germline CDR1 and CDR2 sequences are MNHEY and SVGAGI.

V usage is TRBV19 and J usage is TRBJ2-1; 14 nucleotides agree with TRBD2. Looked up from germline, CDR1 is LNHDA and CDR2 is SQIVND (reference sequence). The CDR3 spans 19 residues. The ends lost 4 bases at V and 7 bases at J; junction bases unmatched: 15. CDR3 sequence: CASSRTGQGWTSGRNEQFF. CDR3 coding DNA: TGTGCCAGTAGTAGGACGGGACAGGGGTGGACTAGCGGGAGGAATGAGCAGTTCTTC. Based on the CDR3 plus reference TRBV19 and TRBJ2-1, the full variable domain is DGGITQSPKYLFRKEGQNVTLSCEQNLNHDAMYWYRQDPGQGLRLIYYSQIVNDFQKGDIAEGYSVSREKKESFPLTVTSAQKNPTAFYLCASSRTGQGWTSGRNEQFFGPGTRLTVL.

The V gene is TRBV11-3, the J gene TRBJ2-7; 8 bases are a match to TRBD2. Germline V gene sequence: CDR1 SGHNT, CDR2 YENEEA. The CDR3 extends over 13 amino acids. After removal of 2 bases from V and 4 bases from J, the junction contained 1 base not matched to a gene. The CDR3 coding sequence is TGTGCCAGCAGCTTACAGCGGGAGTACGAGCAGTACGTC. This translates into CASSLQREYEQYV.

The chain recombines TRBV10-1 with TRBJ2-1, with 10 nucleotides matching TRBD2. V shed 5 bases and J 2 bases; nucleotides not matched to a gene: 6. The CDR3 spans 16 residues. Germline CDR1 and CDR2: WNHNN and SYGVQD (reference sequence). The chain's CDR3 is CASSTRTSGAYNEQFF. The CDR3 DNA is TGCGCCAGCAGTACCCGGACTAGCGGTGCCTACAATGAGCAGTTCTTC.

This clone appeared once. V and J are TRBV5-1 and TRBJ2-5; 8 nucleotides align to TRBD1. This CDR3 spans 15 amino acids. J was trimmed by 5 bases and V by 4 bases; bases with no gene match: 10. The germline V gene has CDR1 SGHRS and CDR2 YFSETQ. In DNA, the CDR3 is TGCGCCAGCAGCCCGCAGGGGGCAGACGGGGAGACCCAGTACTTC. It specifies CASSPQGADGETQYF. Using reference TRBV5-1 and TRBJ2-5 for the parts outside the CDR3, the full variable domain is KAGVTQTPRYLIKTRGQQVTLSCSPISGHRSVSWYQQTPGQGLQFLFEYFSETQRNKGNFPGRFSGRQFSNSRSEMNVSTLELGDSALYLCASSPQGADGETQYFGPGTRLLVL.

The genes are TRBV7-9 and TRBJ2-7, with D hard to call. V lost 5 bases, J lost 2 bases, and 13 bases lay in between. The V gene's germline CDR1 is SEHNR and CDR2 FQNEAQ (reference sequence). This CDR3 is 14 amino acids long. In nucleotides, the CDR3 is TGTGCCAGCAGCCCCGTACTCGATACCTACGAGCAGTACTTC. Its translation is CASSPVLDTYEQYF. Full variable domain (rest looked up from reference TRBV7-9 and TRBJ2-7): DTGVSQNPRHKITKRGQNVTFRCDPISEHNRLYWYRQTLGQGPEFLTYFQNEAQLEKSRLLSDRFSAERPKGSFSTLEIQRTEQGDSAMYLCASSPVLDTYEQYFGPGTRLTVT.

This sequence joins TRBV18 and TRBJ1-1; TRBD1 matches at 8 bases. After removal of 6 bases from V and 5 bases from J, the junction contained 5 bases not matched to a gene. The CDR3 runs 13 residues. CDR1 is KGHSH, CDR2 LQKENI, per germline. The CDR3 protein is CASSGQGETEAFF. The CDR3 DNA follows: TGTGCCAGCTCCGGACAGGGAGAGACTGAAGCTTTCTTT.

The gene calls are TRBV7-2 and TRBJ2-5; 7 bases are a match to TRBD1. V dropped 5 bases and J dropped 3; count of bases not matched to a gene: 6. This CDR3 spans 14 amino acids. The germline gives CDR1 SGHTA, CDR2 FQGNSA. The chain's CDR3 is CASSPGGTEETQYF. The CDR3 DNA reads as TGTGCCAGCAGCCCAGGGGGTACAGAAGAGACCCAGTACTTC.

Turning to this clone: In the same sample, other DNA sequences code for this CDR3. The V and J genes are TRBV9 and TRBJ2-1; a weak D match, TRBD1 (5 bases). The CDR3 is 16 residues long. From germline, CDR1 is SGDLS and CDR2 YYNGEE. V shed 0 bases and J shed 6 bases, with 16 bases lying between them. The DNA for the CDR3 is TGTGCCAGCAGCGTAGTAGGGGCAGGTGGCCTCAATGAGCAGTTCTTC. Residues: CASSVVGAGGLNEQFF.

V and J are TRBV11-2 and TRBJ1-3; unclear D gene. The CDR3 contains 17 residues. Trimming took 1 base from V and 0 from J, leaving 13 bases between them. Germline CDR1 is SGHAT and CDR2 is FQNNGV. DNA for the CDR3: TGTGCCAGCAGCTTAGTCAGCGGCAGATACTCTGGAAACACCATATATTTT. It specifies CASSLVSGRYSGNTIYF.

J is TRBJ2-2 and V is TRBV11-3; 8 nucleotides match TRBD1. Germline CDR1 is SGHNT and CDR2 is YENEEA. CDR3 length equals 16 residues. V was pared by 6 bases and J by 3 bases, with 9 bases of the junction left unmatched. This CDR3 is CASRAGGFRDTGELFF. As DNA, the CDR3 is TGTGCCAGCAGAGCAGGGGGCTTTAGAGACACCGGGGAGCTGTTTTTT. Full variable domain (rest looked up from reference TRBV11-3 and TRBJ2-2): EAGVVQSPRYKIIEKKQPVAFWCNPISGHNTLYWYLQNLGQGPELLIRYENEEAVDDSQLPKDRFSAERLKGVDSTLKIQPAELGDSAVYLCASRAGGFRDTGELFFGEGSRLTVL.

This clone was seen just once. The V and J genes are TRBV7-8 and TRBJ2-2, with 10 bases matching TRBD2. CDR3 length: 15 amino acids. Germline V gene lookup returns CDR1 SGHVS and CDR2 FQNEAQ. V lost 2 bases and J lost 5; bases outside the gene matches: 2. CDR3 in amino acids: CASSLLAGETGELFF. The DNA for the CDR3 is TGTGCCAGCAGCTTACTAGCGGGAGAAACCGGGGAGCTGTTTTTT.

This clone came up once. The chain recombines TRBV5-1 with TRBJ1-1; D gene uncertain. The CDR3 totals 15 residues. Per the germline V gene, CDR1 is SGHRS and CDR2 is YFSETQ. V was cut by 3 bases and J by 1 base, with 13 bases left in between. The CDR3 coding sequence is TGCGCCAGCAGCTACGCAGGCTCTTCGAACACTGAAGCTTTCTTT. As protein: CASSYAGSSNTEAFF.

This clone was seen more than once but under ten times. The genes are TRBV28 and TRBJ2-7; a possible D gene is TRBD1 (6 bases). CDR3 length: 14 residues. Trimming shortened V by 4 bases and J by 2 bases, and 12 bases separated the two germline ends. Germline loops: CDR1 MDHEN, CDR2 SYDVKM. In DNA, the CDR3 is TGTGCCAGCAGTTCCTTTACAGGGCCCTACGAGCAGTACGTC. Encoded protein: CASSSFTGPYEQYV.

V and J are TRBV10-2 and TRBJ2-7, with D possibly being TRBD1 (6 bases). The CDR3 is made up of 12 amino acids. The germline V gene encodes CDR1 WSHSY and CDR2 SAAADI. V was trimmed by 9 bases and J by 0 bases, leaving 9 bases between them. Written as DNA, the CDR3 is TGCGCCAGTAGGGACAACTCCTACGAGCAGTACGTC. Residues: CASRDNSYEQYV.

The rearrangement links TRBV18 to TRBJ2-5, with 11 bases aligning to TRBD2. With V trimmed by 7 bases and J by 2 bases, 6 bases remained unmatched. The germline V gene has CDR1 KGHSH and CDR2 LQKENI. This CDR3 has 15 amino acids. CDR3 coding DNA: TGTGCCAGCTGTAGACTAGCGGGGCCGCAAGAGACCCAGTACTTC. This gives the protein CASCRLAGPQETQYF.

This chain uses TRBV5-5 with TRBJ2-5, with 8 nucleotides matching TRBD2. The CDR3 runs to 17 residues. The V gene end was trimmed by 0 bases and the J gene end by 1 base; junction bases not matched to a gene: 8. Germline loops: CDR1 SGHKS, CDR2 YYEKEE (reference sequence). The CDR3 region is CASSLGAGGIPQETQYF. CDR3 sequence (DNA): TGTGCCAGCAGCTTGGGTGCGGGGGGAATTCCCCAAGAGACCCAGTACTTC.

Regarding this clone: Compared with germline, one end of the junction differs, possibly owing to a read error. J is TRBJ2-7 and V is TRBV15; TRBD1 is a possible D gene (6 bases). The CDR3 is made up of 13 amino acids. Germline lookup yields CDR1 LNHNV and CDR2 YYDKDF (reference sequence). CDR3 in amino acids: CATSRGTEISLDF. The CDR3 DNA reads as TGTGCCACCAGCAGAGGGACAGAGATTTCACTGGACTTC.

V usage is TRBV18 and J usage is TRBJ1-3; a possible D gene is TRBD1 (6 bases). The V end was cut by 4 bases, the J end by 0 bases, with 10 bases between. Germline values: CDR1 KGHSH, CDR2 LQKENI. This CDR3 contains 15 residues. The CDR3 sequence is CASSLDRYSGNTIYF. CDR3 sequence (DNA): TGTGCCAGCTCACTTGACAGGTACTCTGGAAACACCATATATTTT.

This chain uses TRBV6-5 with TRBJ1-4; D is unresolved. V was cut by 6 bases and J by 7 bases, with 15 bases left in between. Germline V lookup: CDR1 MNHEY, CDR2 SVGAGI. The CDR3 consists of 14 residues. The CDR3 nucleotides read TGTGCCAGCAGCCCGGTAAATCTTTCTGAAAAACTGTTTTTT. Amino acids: CASSPVNLSEKLFF.

The genes are TRBV30 and TRBJ1-5; 8 bases map to TRBD1. V shed 1 base and J 5 bases; nucleotides not matched to a gene: 16. There are 18 residues in the CDR3. Germline assignment: CDR1 GTSNPN and CDR2 SVGIG (reference sequence). CDR3 sequence: CAWSADRASGPFDQPQHF. The CDR3 DNA reads as TGTGCCTGGAGTGCGGACAGGGCCTCAGGCCCCTTCGATCAGCCCCAGCATTTT.

V is TRBV9 and J is TRBJ1-4; 10 positions match TRBD1. The CDR3 totals 15 residues. Looked up from germline, CDR1 is SGDLS and CDR2 is YYNGEE. Losses at the gene ends were 0 bases for V and 8 bases for J; bases not matched to a gene: 4. CDR3 sequence (DNA): TGTGCCAGCAGCGTAGCCGGGACAGGGGAAGAAAAACTGTTTTTT. This gives the protein CASSVAGTGEEKLFF.

The chain couples TRBV19 to TRBJ1-6, with unresolved D. The germline gives CDR1 LNHDA, CDR2 SQIVND (reference sequence). CDR3 size: 14 residues. V shed 10 bases and J shed 0 bases, with 10 bases lying between them. For the CDR3, the DNA is TGTGCCACCCAAGATAGCTCCTATAATTCACCCCTCCACTTT. Protein: CATQDSSYNSPLHF.

This clone was picked up one time. The chain combines TRBV7-8 with TRBJ2-1, with D possibly TRBD2 on 5 matching bases. The CDR3 covers 14 residues. Trimming removed 1 base from V and 3 bases from J, with 7 bases in between. The germline V gene has CDR1 SGHVS and CDR2 FQNEAQ. DNA for the CDR3: TGTGCCAGCAGCTTAGTCCGGGACTACAATGAGCAGTTCTTC. Amino acids: CASSLVRDYNEQFF.